This T cell receptor beta chain stems from a study of blood T cell repertoires in COVID-19. For the study at large: The United States, Italy and Spain provided the acute and convalescent COVID-19 samples. Nucleic acid was either cDNA or gDNA, and it came from T cells, B-cell-depleted T cells, or PBMCs.

Trimming cost V 2 bases and J 5 bases; bases outside gene matches: 10. The CDR3 is made up of 16 amino acids. Germline CDR1 is KGHDR and CDR2 is SFDVKD. Original data processing: Amplified reference gene primers provided the basis for estimating nucleated cell counts. Profiled with immunoSEQ multiplex PCR; TCRdb holds only in-frame clones, not every one. Clone size and the V and J calls come from that table; the DNA yielded D and trimming. The sample shows about 100,000 clones, around four fifths of them seen only once. The clonotype comes from a woman in her seventies with acute or convalescent COVID-19. The chain has TRBV24-1 and TRBJ2-5; TRBD1 aligns across 7 bases. Sequenced: peripheral blood. CDR3 in amino acids: CATSDSLAQGLETQYF. CDR3 DNA sequence: TGTGCCACCAGTGATTCCCTAGCACAGGGGCTGGAGACCCAGTACTTC.